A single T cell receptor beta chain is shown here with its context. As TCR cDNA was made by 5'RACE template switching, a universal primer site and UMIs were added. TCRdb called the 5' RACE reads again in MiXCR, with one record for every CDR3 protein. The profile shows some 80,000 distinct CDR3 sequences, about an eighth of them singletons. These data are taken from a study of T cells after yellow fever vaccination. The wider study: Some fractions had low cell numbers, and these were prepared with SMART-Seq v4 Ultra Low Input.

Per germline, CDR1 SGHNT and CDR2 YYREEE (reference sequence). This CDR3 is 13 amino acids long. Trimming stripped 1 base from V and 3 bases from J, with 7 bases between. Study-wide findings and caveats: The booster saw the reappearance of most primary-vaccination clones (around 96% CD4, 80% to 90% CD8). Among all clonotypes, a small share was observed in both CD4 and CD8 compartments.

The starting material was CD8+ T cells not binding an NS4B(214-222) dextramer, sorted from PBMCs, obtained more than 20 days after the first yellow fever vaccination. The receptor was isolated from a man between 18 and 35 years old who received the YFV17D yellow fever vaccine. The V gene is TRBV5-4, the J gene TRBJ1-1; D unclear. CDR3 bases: TGTGCCAGCAGCTTGACAGCGGACACTGAAGCTTTCTTT. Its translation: CASSLTADTEAFF. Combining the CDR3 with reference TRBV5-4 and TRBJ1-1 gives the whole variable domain ETGVTQSPTHLIKTRGQQVTLRCSSQSGHNTVSWYQQALGQGPQFIFQYYREEENGRGNFPPRFSGLQFPNYSSELNVNALELDDSALYLCASSLTADTEAFFGQGTRLTVV.